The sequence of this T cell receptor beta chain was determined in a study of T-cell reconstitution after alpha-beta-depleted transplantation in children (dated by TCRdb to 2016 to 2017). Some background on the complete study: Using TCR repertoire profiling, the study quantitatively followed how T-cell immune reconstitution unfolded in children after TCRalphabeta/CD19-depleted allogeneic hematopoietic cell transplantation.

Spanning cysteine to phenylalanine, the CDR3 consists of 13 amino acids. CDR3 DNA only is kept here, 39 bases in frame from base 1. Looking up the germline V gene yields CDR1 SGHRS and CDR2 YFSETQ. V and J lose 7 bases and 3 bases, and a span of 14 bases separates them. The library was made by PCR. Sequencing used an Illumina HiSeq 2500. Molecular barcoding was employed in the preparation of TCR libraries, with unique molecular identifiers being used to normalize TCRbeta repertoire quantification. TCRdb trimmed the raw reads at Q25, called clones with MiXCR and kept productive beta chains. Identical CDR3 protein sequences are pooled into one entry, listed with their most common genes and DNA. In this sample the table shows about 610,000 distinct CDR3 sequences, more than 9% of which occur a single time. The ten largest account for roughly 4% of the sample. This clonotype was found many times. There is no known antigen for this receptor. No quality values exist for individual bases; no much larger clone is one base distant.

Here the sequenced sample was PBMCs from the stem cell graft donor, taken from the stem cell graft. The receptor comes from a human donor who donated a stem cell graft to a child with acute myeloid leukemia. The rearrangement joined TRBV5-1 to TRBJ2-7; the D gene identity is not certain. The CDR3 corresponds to CASRRWGDYEQYF. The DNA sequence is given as TGCGCCAGCCGCCGATGGGGTGACTACGAGCAGTACTTC.